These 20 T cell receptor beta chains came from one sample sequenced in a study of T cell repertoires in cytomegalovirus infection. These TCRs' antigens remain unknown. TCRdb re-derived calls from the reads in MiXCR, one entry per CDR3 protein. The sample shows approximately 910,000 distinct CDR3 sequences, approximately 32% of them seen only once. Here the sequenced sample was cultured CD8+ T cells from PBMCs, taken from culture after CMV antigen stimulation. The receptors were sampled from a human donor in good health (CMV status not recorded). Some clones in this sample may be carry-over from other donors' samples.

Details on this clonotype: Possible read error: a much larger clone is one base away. CDR3 loop: CASSRTGNRNQPRHF. The CDR3 DNA sequence: TGTGCCAGCAGCCGGACAGGGAATCGGAATCAGCCCCGGCATTTT. This chain links TRBV6-1 with TRBJ1-5, with 8 bases that match TRBD1. The CDR3 loop spans 15 amino acids. CDR1 MNHNS and CDR2 SASEGT come from the germline V gene.

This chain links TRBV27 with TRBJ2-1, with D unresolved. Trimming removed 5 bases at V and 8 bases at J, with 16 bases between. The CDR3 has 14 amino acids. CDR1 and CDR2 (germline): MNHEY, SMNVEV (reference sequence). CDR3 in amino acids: CASSTLGGVHEQFF. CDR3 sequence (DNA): TGTGCCAGCAGTACCCTGGGTGGGGTCCATGAGCAGTTCTTC.

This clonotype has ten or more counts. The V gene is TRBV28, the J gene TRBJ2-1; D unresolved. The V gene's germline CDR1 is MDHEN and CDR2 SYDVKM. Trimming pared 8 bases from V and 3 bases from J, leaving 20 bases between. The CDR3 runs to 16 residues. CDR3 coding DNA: TGTGCCAGCCCGGGCGACGTTTCCGATCTCTACAATGAGCAGTTCTTC. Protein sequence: CASPGDVSDLYNEQFF.

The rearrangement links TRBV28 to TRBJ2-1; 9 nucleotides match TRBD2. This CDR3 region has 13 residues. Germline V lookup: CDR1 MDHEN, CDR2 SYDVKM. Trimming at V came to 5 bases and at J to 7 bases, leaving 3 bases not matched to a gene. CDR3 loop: CASSEGLANEQFF. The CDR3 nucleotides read TGTGCCAGCAGTGAGGGACTAGCAAATGAGCAGTTCTTC.

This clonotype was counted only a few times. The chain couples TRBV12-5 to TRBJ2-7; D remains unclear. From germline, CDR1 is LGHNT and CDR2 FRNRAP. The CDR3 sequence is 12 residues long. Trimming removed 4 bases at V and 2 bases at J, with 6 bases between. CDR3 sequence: CASGSTPYEQYF. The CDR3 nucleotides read TGTGCTAGTGGTTCCACCCCCTACGAGCAGTACTTC.

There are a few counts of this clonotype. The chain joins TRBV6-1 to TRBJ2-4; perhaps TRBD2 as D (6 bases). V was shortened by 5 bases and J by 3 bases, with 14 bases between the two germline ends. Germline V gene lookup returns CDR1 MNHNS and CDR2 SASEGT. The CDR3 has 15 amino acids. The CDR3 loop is CASSKNAGIKNIQYF. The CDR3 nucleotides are TGTGCCAGCAGTAAAAATGCGGGAATCAAAAACATTCAGTACTTC.

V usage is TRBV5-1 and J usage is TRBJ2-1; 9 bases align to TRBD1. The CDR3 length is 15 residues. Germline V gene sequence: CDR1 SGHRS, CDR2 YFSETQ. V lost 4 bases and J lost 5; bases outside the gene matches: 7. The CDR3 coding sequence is TGCGCCAGCAGCCCGGGACAGGGTAGTGACAATGAGCAGTTCTTC. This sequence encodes CASSPGQGSDNEQFF.

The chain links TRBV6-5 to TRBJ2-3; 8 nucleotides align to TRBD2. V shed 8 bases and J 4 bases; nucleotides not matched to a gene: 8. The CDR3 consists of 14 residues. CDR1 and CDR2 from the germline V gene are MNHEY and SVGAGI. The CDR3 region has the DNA TGTGCCAGCGGGATAGCGGGGCGTGCAGATACGCAGTATTTT. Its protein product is CASGIAGRADTQYF.

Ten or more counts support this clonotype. CDR3 sequence reads: CASSKTGDSGNTIYF. The CDR3 nucleotides read TGTGCCAGCAGCAAAACAGGAGACTCTGGAAACACCATATATTTT. This chain joins TRBV7-9 and TRBJ1-3; D may be TRBD1 (5 bases). The length of the CDR3 is 15 residues. Per germline, CDR1 SEHNR and CDR2 FQNEAQ (reference sequence). Trimming removed 5 bases from V and 0 bases from J, with 11 bases in between.

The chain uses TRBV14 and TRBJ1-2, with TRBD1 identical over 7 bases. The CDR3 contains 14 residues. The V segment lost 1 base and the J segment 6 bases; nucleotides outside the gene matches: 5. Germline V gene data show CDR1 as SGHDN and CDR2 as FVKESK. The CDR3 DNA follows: TGTGCCAGCAGCCAAGTTTGGACAGGCGATGGCTACACCTTC. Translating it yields CASSQVWTGDGYTF. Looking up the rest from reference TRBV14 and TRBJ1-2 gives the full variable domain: EAGVTQFPSHSVIEKGQTVTLRCDPISGHDNLYWYRRVMGKEIKFLLHFVKESKQDESGMPNNRFLAERTGGTYSTLKVQPAELEDSGVYFCASSQVWTGDGYTFGSGTRLTVV.

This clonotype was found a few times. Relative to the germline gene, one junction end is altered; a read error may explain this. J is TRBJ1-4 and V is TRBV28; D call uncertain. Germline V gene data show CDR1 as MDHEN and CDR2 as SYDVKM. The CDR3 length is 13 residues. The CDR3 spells CVSRSVFREKLFF. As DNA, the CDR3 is TGTGTCAGCAGATCGGTATTTCGGGAAAAACTGTTTTTT.

In DNA form, the CDR3 reads TGTGCCAGCAGTGAAGGCGGTTCAAACGAGCAGTACGTC. Translation gives CASSEGGSNEQYV. The J gene is TRBJ2-7, the V gene TRBV6-1; D is unresolved. CDR1 is MNHNS, CDR2 SASEGT, per germline. This CDR3 is built from 13 residues. The germline V and J ends were trimmed by 1 base and 5 bases, with 9 bases remaining between them.

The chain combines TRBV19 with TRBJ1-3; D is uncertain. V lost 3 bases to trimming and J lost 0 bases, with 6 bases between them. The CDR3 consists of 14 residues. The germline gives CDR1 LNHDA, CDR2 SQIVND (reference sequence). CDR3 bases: TGTGCCAGTAGTATGTACAGCTCTGGAAACACCATATATTTT. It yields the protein CASSMYSSGNTIYF. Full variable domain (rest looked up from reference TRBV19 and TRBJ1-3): DGGITQSPKYLFRKEGQNVTLSCEQNLNHDAMYWYRQDPGQGLRLIYYSQIVNDFQKGDIAEGYSVSREKKESFPLTVTSAQKNPTAFYLCASSMYSSGNTIYFGEGSWLTVV.

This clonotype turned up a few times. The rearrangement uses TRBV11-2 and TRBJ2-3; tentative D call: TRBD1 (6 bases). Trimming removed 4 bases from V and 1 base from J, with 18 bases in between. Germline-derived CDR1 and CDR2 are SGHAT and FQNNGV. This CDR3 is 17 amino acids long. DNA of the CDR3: TGTGCCAGCAGCTCCCGGTTTCAGGGGCCGCGCACAGATACGCAGTATTTT. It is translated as CASSSRFQGPRTDTQYF.

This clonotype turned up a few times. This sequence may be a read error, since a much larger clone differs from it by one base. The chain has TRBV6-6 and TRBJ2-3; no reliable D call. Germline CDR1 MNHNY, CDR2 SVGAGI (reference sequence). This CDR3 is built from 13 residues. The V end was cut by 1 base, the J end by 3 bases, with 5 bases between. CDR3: CASSYFRTDTQYF. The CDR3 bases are TGTGCCAGCAGTTACTTTAGGACAGATACGCAGTATTTT.

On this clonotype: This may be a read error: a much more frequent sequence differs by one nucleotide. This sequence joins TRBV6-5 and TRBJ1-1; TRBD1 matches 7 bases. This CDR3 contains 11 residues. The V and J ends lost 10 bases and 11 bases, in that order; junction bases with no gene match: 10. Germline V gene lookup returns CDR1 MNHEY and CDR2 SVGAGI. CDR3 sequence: CANSRQGTAFF. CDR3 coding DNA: TGTGCCAACAGCAGACAGGGAACGGCTTTCTTT.

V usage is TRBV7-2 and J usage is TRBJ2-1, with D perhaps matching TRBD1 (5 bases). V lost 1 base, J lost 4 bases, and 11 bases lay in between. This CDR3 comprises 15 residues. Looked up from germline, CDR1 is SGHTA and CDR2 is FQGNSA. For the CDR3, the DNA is TGTGCCAGCAGCTTAGTGGGGCAGGTATACAATGAGCAGTTCTTC. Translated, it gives CASSLVGQVYNEQFF.

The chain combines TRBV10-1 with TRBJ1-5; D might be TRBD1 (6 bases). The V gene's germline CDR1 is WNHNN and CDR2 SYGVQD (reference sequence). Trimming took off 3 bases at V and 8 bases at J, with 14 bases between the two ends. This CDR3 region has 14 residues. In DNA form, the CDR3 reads TGCGCCAGCAGTGATCAGGGGTCTCGTGAGCCCCAGCATTTT. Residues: CASSDQGSREPQHF.

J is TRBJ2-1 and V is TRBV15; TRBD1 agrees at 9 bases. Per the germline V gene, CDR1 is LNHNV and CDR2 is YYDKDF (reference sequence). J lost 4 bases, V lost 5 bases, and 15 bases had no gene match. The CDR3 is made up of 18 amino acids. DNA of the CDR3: TGTGCCACCAGCGGATGGTACCCTGACAGGGGGAGATACAATGAGCAGTTCTTC. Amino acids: CATSGWYPDRGRYNEQFF.

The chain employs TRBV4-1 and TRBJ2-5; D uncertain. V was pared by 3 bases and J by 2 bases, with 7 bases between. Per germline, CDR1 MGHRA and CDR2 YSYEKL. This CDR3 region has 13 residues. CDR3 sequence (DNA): TGCGCCAGCAGCCATATGTGGCAAGAGACCCAGTACTTC. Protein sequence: CASSHMWQETQYF.